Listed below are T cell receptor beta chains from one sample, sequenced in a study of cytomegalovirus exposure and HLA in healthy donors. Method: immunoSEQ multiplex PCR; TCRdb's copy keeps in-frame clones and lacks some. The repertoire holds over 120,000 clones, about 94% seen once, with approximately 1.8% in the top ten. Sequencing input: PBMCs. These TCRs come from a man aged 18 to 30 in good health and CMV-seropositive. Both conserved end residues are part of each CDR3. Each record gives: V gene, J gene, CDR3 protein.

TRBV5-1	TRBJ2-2	CASSPTRLDTGELFF
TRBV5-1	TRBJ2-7	CASSLGGRSYEQYF
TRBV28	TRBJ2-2	CASRPTRYTGELFF
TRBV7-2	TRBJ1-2	CASSLAQGIGYGYTF
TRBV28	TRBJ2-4	CASSSTYRGQGKNIQYF
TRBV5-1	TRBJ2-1	CASSLGLAGGLTYNEQFF
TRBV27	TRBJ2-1	CASAPGTGGYNEQFF
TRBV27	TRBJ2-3	CASSLAGVDKTQYF
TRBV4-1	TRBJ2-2	CASSRNHQSGGGTGELFF
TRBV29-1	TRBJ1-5	CSVGQGRQPQHF
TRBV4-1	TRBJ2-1	CASRKQGAGYNEQFF
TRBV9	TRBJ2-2	CASSASGANTGELFF
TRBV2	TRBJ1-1	CASTQGQGTEAFF
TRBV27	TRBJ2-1	CASWALYNEQFF
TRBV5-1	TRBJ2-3	CASSPPTSGTDTQYF
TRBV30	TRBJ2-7	CAWSAGLAGDEQYF
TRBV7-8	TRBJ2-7	CASSLLTSEGAGEQYF
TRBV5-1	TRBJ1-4	CASSLETPHREKLFF
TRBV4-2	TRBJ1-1	CASSQARAGPWAFF
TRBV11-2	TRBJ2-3	CASSGQGPADTQYF
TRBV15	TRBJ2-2	CATSSPGQGNTGELFF
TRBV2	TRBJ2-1	CASRTGTSGYNEQFF
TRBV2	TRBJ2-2	CASRVGQGRTGELFF